This TCR beta chain stems from a study of early T cells in non-severe SARS-CoV-2 infection listed by TCRdb under 2021. Regarding the study in general: Because TCR sequencing relied on bulk RNA taken from unsorted whole blood, pairing of alpha and beta chains was not possible. Broader findings and caveats from the paper: Matching against VDJdb was skewed toward anti-spike CD8 responses, likely underestimated virus-specific expansions, and missed private and CD4 specificities.

Relative to germline, V is 4 bases shorter and J is 4 bases shorter, with 17 bases between their ends. Reading from cysteine to phenylalanine, the CDR3 counts 16 amino acids. The retained sequence is limited to the CDR3, 48 bases, with the frame set at the first base. In the germline V gene, CDR1 corresponds to SGHTA and CDR2 to FQGNSA. The study was a case-control design nested within a healthcare worker cohort in London, UK, with weekly nasopharyngeal swab PCR tests and blood sampling. Healthcare workers were recruited between 23 and 31 March 2020, during the week of the UK lockdown, and were followed weekly for up to roughly 16 weeks. Libraries were built with 5' RACE. TCRdb lists the instrument as NextSeq 500. In the TCR library protocol, unique molecular identifiers were attached to individual cDNA molecules to correct for PCR bias and sequencing error. TCR alpha and beta chains were both sequenced, and the abundances of alpha and beta sequences in each sample were closely correlated with each other. In the source study's methods: V gene, J gene and CDR3 annotation of TCR sequences was performed with Decombinator V4. Expanded TCRs were defined as changing significantly between any two time points under a Poisson model with p below 0.0001. TCR abundances were normalised to the total number of TCRs sequenced per sample and were expressed as counts per million. TRAV1-2 paired with TRAJ12, TRAJ20 or TRAJ33 defined MAIT TCRs, while TRAV10 paired with TRAJ18 defined iNKT TCRs. VDJdb, accessed 1 November 2021, was searched for CMV, EBV and SARS-CoV-2 annotated TCRs, excluding TCRs annotated for multiple antigens. Clones were called with MiXCR by TCRdb after fastp trimmed the public reads at Q25, and only in-frame beta chains were retained. Duplicate CDR3 protein sequences are folded into a single record with the most common DNA and genes. TCRdb, rather than the study authors, made the V and J calls. The sample profile shows 85,000 to 95,000 distinct CDR3 sequences; 15% to 20% of them were found once. The ten largest clones capture 4.5% to 6.5% of the sample.

This clonotype has more than one count but fewer than ten. Its antigen is still unknown. Per-base qualities were not stored, and no clone one base away is much larger. The input for sequencing was whole blood, taken at baseline. The receptor was derived from an adult who was a healthcare worker with PCR-confirmed SARS-CoV-2 infection or an uninfected control (not recorded which). Recombination connected TRBV7-2 to TRBJ1-3; TRBD1 is a weak D gene call, 6 bases matching. At the DNA level, the sequence is TGTGCCAGCAGCTCCCCCCCGGGGGCGGGCGGAAACACCATATATTTT. Its amino acids are CASSSPPGAGGNTIYF.